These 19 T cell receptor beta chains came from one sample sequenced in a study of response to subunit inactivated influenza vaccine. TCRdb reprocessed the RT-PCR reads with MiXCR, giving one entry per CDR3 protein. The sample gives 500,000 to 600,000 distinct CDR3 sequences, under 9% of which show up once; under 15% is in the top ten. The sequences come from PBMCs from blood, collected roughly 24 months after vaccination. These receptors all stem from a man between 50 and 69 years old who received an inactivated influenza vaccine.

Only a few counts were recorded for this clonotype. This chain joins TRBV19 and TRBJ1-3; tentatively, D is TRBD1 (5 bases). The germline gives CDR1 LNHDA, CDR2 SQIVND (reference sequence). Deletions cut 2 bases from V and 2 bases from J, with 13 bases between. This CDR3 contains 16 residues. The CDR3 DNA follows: TGTGCCAGTAGTATAACGGGACCTTTTGCTGGAAACACCATATATTTT. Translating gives CASSITGPFAGNTIYF.

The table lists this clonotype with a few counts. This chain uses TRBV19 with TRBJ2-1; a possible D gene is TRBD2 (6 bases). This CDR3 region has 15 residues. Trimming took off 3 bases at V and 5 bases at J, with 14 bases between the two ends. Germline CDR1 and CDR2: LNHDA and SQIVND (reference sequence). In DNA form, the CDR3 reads TGTGCCAGTAGTATCTACCCCCGACTAGACAATGAGCAGTTCTTC. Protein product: CASSIYPRLDNEQFF.

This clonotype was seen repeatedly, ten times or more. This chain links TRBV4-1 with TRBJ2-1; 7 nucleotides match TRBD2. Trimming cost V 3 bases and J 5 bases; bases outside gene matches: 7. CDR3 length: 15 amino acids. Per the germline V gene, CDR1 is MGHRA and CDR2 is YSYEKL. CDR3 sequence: CASSHRWGGNNEQFF. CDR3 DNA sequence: TGCGCCAGCAGCCATCGGTGGGGGGGAAACAATGAGCAGTTCTTC.

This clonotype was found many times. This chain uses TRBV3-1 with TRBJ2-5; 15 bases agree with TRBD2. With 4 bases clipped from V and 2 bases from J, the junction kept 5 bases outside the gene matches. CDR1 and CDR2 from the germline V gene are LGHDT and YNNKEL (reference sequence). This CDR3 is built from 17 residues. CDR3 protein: CASSPGLAGGAQETQYF. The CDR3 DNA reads TGTGCCAGCAGCCCGGGACTAGCGGGAGGAGCGCAAGAGACCCAGTACTTC.

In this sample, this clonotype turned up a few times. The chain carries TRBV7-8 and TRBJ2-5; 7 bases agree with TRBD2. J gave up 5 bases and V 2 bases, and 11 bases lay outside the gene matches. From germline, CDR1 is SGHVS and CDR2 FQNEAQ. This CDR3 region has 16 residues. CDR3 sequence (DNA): TGTGCCAGCAGCTTATTGGCGGGAGTAGGGTTTGAGACCCAGTACTTC. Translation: CASSLLAGVGFETQYF.

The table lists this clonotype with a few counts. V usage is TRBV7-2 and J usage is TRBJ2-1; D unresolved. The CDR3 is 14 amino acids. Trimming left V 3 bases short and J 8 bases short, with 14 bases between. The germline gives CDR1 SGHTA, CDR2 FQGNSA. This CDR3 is CASSFGPVSHEQFF. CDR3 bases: TGTGCCAGCAGCTTTGGCCCGGTGAGCCATGAGCAGTTCTTC.

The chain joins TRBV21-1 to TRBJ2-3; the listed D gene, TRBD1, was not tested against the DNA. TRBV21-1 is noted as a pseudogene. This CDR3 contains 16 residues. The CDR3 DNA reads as TGTGCCAGCAGCAAAGGGCGGGCGTCGGGCACAGATACGCAGTATTTT. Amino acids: CASSKGRASGTDTQYF.

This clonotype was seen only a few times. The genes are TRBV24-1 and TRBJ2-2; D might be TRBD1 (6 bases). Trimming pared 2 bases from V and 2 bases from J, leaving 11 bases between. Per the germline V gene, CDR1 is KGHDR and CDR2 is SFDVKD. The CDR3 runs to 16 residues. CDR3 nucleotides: TGTGCCACCAGTGATTCGAGCAGGGGAAACACCGGGGAGCTGTTTTTT. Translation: CATSDSSRGNTGELFF.

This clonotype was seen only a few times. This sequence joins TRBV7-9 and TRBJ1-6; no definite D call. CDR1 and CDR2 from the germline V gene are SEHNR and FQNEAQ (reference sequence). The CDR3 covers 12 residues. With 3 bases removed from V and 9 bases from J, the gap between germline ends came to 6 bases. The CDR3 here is CASSFIGSPLHF. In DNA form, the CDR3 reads TGTGCCAGCAGCTTTATCGGTTCACCCCTCCACTTT.

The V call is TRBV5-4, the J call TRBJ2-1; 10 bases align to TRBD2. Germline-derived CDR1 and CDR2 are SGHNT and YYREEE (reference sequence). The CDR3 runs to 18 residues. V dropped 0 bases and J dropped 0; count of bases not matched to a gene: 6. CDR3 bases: TGTGCCAGCAGCTTGGTCTATCTAGCGGGAGCCTCCTACAATGAGCAGTTCTTC. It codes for CASSLVYLAGASYNEQFF.

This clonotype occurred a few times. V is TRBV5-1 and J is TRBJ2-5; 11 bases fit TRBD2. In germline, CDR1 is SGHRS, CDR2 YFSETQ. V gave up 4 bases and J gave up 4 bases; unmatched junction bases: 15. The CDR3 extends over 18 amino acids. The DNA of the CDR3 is TGCGCCAGCAGCCCACCCTATAGCGGGGGGGCGAGGGGAGAGACCCAGTACTTC. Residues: CASSPPYSGGARGETQYF.

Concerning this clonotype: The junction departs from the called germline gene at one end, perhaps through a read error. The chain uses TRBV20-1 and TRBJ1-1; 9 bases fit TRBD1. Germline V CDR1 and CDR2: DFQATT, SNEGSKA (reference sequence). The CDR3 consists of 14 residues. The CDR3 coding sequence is TGCTGTGCTTACAGGGGGCAAGGAACGACTGAAGCTTTCTTT. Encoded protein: CCAYRGQGTTEAFF.

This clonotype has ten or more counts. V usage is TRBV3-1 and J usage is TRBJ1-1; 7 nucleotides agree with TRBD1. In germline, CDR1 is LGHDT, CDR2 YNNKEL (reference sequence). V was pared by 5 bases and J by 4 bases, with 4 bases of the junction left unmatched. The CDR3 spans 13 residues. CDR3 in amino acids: CASSSRQGTEAFF. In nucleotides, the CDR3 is TGTGCCAGCAGCTCGCGACAGGGCACTGAAGCTTTCTTT.

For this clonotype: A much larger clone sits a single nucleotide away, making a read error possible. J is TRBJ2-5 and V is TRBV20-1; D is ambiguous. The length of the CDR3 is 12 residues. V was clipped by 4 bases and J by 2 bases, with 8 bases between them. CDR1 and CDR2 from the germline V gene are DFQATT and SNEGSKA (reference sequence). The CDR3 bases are TGCAGTGCTACACAGATTCAAGAGACCCAGTACTTC. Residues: CSATQIQETQYF.

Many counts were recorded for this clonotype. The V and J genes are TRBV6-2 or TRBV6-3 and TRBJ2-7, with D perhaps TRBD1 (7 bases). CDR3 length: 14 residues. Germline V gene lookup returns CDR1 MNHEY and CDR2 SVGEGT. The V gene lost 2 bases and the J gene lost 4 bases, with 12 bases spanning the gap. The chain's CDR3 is CASSYPGGGYEQYF. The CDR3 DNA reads TGTGCCAGCAGTTACCCAGGGGGAGGTTACGAGCAGTACTTC.

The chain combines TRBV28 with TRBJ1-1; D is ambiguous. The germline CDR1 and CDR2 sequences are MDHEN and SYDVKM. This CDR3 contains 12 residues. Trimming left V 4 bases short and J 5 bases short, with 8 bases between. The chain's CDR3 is CASSWWGTEAFF. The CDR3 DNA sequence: TGTGCCAGCAGTTGGTGGGGAACTGAAGCTTTCTTT.

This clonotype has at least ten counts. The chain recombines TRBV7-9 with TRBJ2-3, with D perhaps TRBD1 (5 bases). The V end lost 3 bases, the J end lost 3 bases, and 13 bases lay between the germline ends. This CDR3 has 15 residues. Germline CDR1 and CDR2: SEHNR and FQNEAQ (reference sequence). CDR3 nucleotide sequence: TGTGCCAGCAGCTTGGGGCGAGCACTTACAGATACGCAGTATTTT. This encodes CASSLGRALTDTQYF.

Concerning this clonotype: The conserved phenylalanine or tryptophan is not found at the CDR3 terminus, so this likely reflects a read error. The CDR3 sequence is CASRVGPRGTGELFL. DNA of the CDR3: TGTGCCAGCAGGGTCGGACCTCGAGGTACCGGGGAGCTGTTTTTG. The genes are TRBV11-2 and TRBJ2-2, with D unresolved. From germline, CDR1 is SGHAT and CDR2 FQNNGV. This CDR3 region has 15 residues. Trimming took off 6 bases at V and 5 bases at J, with 16 bases between the two ends.

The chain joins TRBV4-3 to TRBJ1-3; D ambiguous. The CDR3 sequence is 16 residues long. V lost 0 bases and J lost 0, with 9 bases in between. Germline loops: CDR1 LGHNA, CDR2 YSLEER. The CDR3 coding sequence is TGCGCCAGCAGCCAAGATAGGGCAGCCTCTGGAAACACCATATATTTT. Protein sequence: CASSQDRAASGNTIYF.